Listed below are T cell receptor beta chains from one sample, sequenced in a study of neurological immune-mediated disorders. TCRdb processed the 5' RACE reads anew with MiXCR; each CDR3 protein has one entry. The sample contains more than 75,000 distinct CDR3 sequences, 10% of which appear only once. The sequenced material came from PBMCs. These receptors were collected from a man aged 35-49 years in good health. The conserved cysteine and the conserved F or W are not part of the CDR3 here. Expanded clones are given a class, and other clones once, few, many or no size at all.

cdr3_length: 12
clone_size: many
v_call: TRBV27
cdr3_aa: ASRNPAGGETQY

cdr3_length: 12
clone_size: many
v_call: TRBV7-2
cdr3_aa: ASRSLVQSYEQY

cdr3_length: 11
clone_size: many
v_call: TRBV15
cdr3_aa: ALSGREHNEQF

cdr3_length: 13
clone_size: many
v_call: TRBV5-1
cdr3_aa: ASSLVGARENSYT

cdr3_length: 10
clone_size: few
v_call: TRBV12-3/TRBV12-4
cdr3_aa: ASSLRAGEQY

cdr3_length: 12
clone_size: many
v_call: TRBV12-3/TRBV12-4
cdr3_aa: ASTVAAGTDTQY

cdr3_length: 16
clone_size: many
v_call: TRBV6-5
cdr3_aa: ASTAFRGGSTNTGELF

cdr3_length: 12
clone_size: many
v_call: TRBV7-9
cdr3_aa: ASSQFPGNTEAF

cdr3_length: 12
clone_size: many
v_call: TRBV20-1
cdr3_aa: SARASGLQETQY

cdr3_length: 12
clone_size: few
v_call: TRBV2
cdr3_aa: ASIPVGGTDTQY

cdr3_length: 8
clone_size: many
v_call: TRBV12-3/TRBV12-4
cdr3_aa: ASSGAEAF

cdr3_length: 10
clone_size: many
v_call: TRBV5-5
cdr3_aa: ASSWTQETQY

cdr3_length: 12
clone_size: NA
v_call: TRBV6-1
cdr3_aa: AGGQWGPPYEQY

cdr3_length: 14
clone_size: many
v_call: TRBV2
cdr3_aa: ASSEVRAGWADTQY

cdr3_length: 12
clone_size: many
v_call: TRBV5-1
cdr3_aa: ASSSAGGYSEQF

cdr3_length: 14
clone_size: many
v_call: TRBV14
cdr3_aa: ASASTGTSGRSEQF

cdr3_length: 13
clone_size: many
v_call: TRBV12-3/TRBV12-4
cdr3_aa: ASRKGSGGTDTQY

cdr3_length: 14
clone_size: many
v_call: TRBV27
cdr3_aa: ASSLRDRGSNSPLH

cdr3_length: 12
clone_size: NA
v_call: TRBV7-2
cdr3_aa: ASSTELLGNEQF

cdr3_length: 14
clone_size: many
v_call: TRBV12-3/TRBV12-4
cdr3_aa: ASRSSGGPLTGELF

cdr3_length: 9
clone_size: many
v_call: TRBV29-1
cdr3_aa: SAGEAGELF

cdr3_length: 15
clone_size: many
v_call: TRBV3-1
cdr3_aa: ASSQEALGQPTYEQY

cdr3_length: 12
clone_size: many
v_call: TRBV5-5
cdr3_aa: ASSPRQGGNTIY

cdr3_length: 10
clone_size: many
v_call: TRBV5-6
cdr3_aa: ASNLGNNEQF

cdr3_length: 12
clone_size: many
v_call: TRBV29-1
cdr3_aa: SVVFGAGVQPQH

cdr3_length: 17
clone_size: many
v_call: TRBV21-1
cdr3_aa: ASIPARTGPMNGGGELF

cdr3_length: 13
clone_size: many
v_call: TRBV27
cdr3_aa: ASSLGLAATDTQY

cdr3_length: 10
clone_size: once
v_call: TRBV29-1
cdr3_aa: SVEEGKNTQY

cdr3_length: 14
clone_size: NA
v_call: TRBV29-1
cdr3_aa: GVELQTSGNTGDLF